The rows below give T cell receptor beta chains drawn from one sample of a study of blood T cells in healthy people across ages. TCRdb redid the calling of the 5' RACE reads with MiXCR, one entry per CDR3 protein. The sample has 1,500,000 or so distinct CDR3 sequences, approximately 43% seen once. Source material: blood. Every receptor here comes from a woman younger than 30 in good health. CDR3s include the opening cysteine and the closing phenylalanine or tryptophan. Fields, in order: CDR3 protein, CDR3 DNA, D gene, clone size, J gene, V gene. D genes are given only for firm matches. Some rows mark clone size as missing; the rest say once, few, many or name a class of expanded clone.

cdr3_aa: CASSETSGSVLYEQYF
cdr3_nt: TGTGCCAGCAGTGAAACTAGCGGGAGTGTCCTCTACGAGCAGTACTTC
d_call: TRBD2
clone_size: few
j_call: TRBJ2-7
v_call: TRBV28

cdr3_aa: CASSFEGLGRKTATQYF
cdr3_nt: TGTGCCAGCAGTTTCGAAGGGCTGGGGCGGAAGACAGCGACCCAGTACTTC
d_call: -
clone_size: -
j_call: TRBJ2-5
v_call: TRBV12-3/TRBV12-4

cdr3_aa: CASVRGLAPDTQYF
cdr3_nt: TGTGCTAGTGTTAGGGGACTAGCGCCAGATACGCAGTATTTT
d_call: TRBD2
clone_size: few
j_call: TRBJ2-3
v_call: TRBV12-5

cdr3_aa: CASSFRDRGLIPYGYTF
cdr3_nt: TGTGCCAGCAGCTTCCGGGACAGGGGACTAATCCCCTATGGCTACACCTTC
d_call: TRBD1
clone_size: few
j_call: TRBJ1-2
v_call: TRBV3-1

cdr3_aa: CASSAGGTSGSKYYEQYF
cdr3_nt: TGTGCCAGCAGCGCGGGAGGGACTAGCGGGAGTAAGTACTACGAGCAGTACTTC
d_call: TRBD2
clone_size: few
j_call: TRBJ2-7
v_call: TRBV9

cdr3_aa: CASSQEATSYGYTF
cdr3_nt: TGCGCCAGCAGCCAAGAAGCTACCAGCTATGGCTACACCTTC
d_call: -
clone_size: few
j_call: TRBJ1-2
v_call: TRBV4-3

cdr3_aa: CASSADSSGNTIYF
cdr3_nt: TGTGCCAGCAGCGCAGACAGCTCTGGAAACACCATATATTTT
d_call: -
clone_size: -
j_call: TRBJ1-3
v_call: TRBV9

cdr3_aa: CASENSRNEQFF
cdr3_nt: TGTGCCAGCGAGAATAGCCGCAATGAGCAGTTCTTC
d_call: -
clone_size: few
j_call: TRBJ2-1
v_call: TRBV7-9

cdr3_aa: CSAREGARGNTIYF
cdr3_nt: TGCAGTGCTAGAGAAGGGGCGCGTGGAAACACCATATATTTT
d_call: -
clone_size: -
j_call: TRBJ1-3
v_call: TRBV20-1

cdr3_aa: CSASELASGSYNEQFF
cdr3_nt: TGCAGTGCTTCTGAGCTGGCTAGCGGGTCCTACAATGAGCAGTTCTTC
d_call: TRBD2
clone_size: few
j_call: TRBJ2-1
v_call: TRBV20-1

cdr3_aa: CSVESDSNAGEQYF
cdr3_nt: TGCAGCGTTGAAAGCGACTCCAATGCGGGGGAGCAGTACTTC
d_call: -
clone_size: -
j_call: TRBJ2-7
v_call: TRBV29-1

cdr3_aa: CSARDPGETYNEQFF
cdr3_nt: TGCAGTGCTAGAGACCCGGGAGAAACCTACAATGAGCAGTTCTTC
d_call: -
clone_size: few
j_call: TRBJ2-1
v_call: TRBV20-1

cdr3_aa: CASSLALEQVPYF
cdr3_nt: TGTGCCAGCAGCTTAGCGCTCGAACAGGTCCCGTACTTC
d_call: -
clone_size: once
j_call: TRBJ2-7
v_call: TRBV7-8

cdr3_aa: CSARGTSENTEAFF
cdr3_nt: TGCAGTGCTAGAGGGACAAGCGAGAACACTGAAGCTTTCTTT
d_call: -
clone_size: few
j_call: TRBJ1-1
v_call: TRBV20-1

cdr3_aa: CAISESAGLAKNIQYF
cdr3_nt: TGTGCCATCAGTGAGTCAGCGGGCCTAGCCAAAAACATTCAGTACTTC
d_call: -
clone_size: -
j_call: TRBJ2-4
v_call: TRBV10-3

cdr3_aa: CASSAQGYEQFF
cdr3_nt: TGTGCCAGCAGTGCCCAGGGCTACGAGCAGTTCTTC
d_call: -
clone_size: -
j_call: TRBJ2-1
v_call: TRBV2

cdr3_aa: CSARDLWMGDGYTF
cdr3_nt: TGCAGTGCTAGAGATCTGTGGATGGGTGATGGCTACACCTTC
d_call: -
clone_size: -
j_call: TRBJ1-2
v_call: TRBV20-1

cdr3_aa: CASSKSRTDSNQPQHF
cdr3_nt: TGTGCCAGCAGCAAATCCCGGACGGATAGCAATCAGCCCCAGCATTTT
d_call: -
clone_size: -
j_call: TRBJ1-5
v_call: TRBV7-9

cdr3_aa: CASSLALAGGYYEQYF
cdr3_nt: TGTGCCAGCAGCTTAGCGTTGGCGGGAGGATACTACGAGCAGTACTTC
d_call: TRBD2
clone_size: many
j_call: TRBJ2-7
v_call: TRBV7-9

cdr3_aa: CAISDPGQINQPQHF
cdr3_nt: TGTGCCATCAGTGATCCGGGACAGATAAATCAGCCCCAGCATTTT
d_call: TRBD1
clone_size: -
j_call: TRBJ1-5
v_call: TRBV10-3

cdr3_aa: CSVQTESYEQYF
cdr3_nt: TGCAGCGTTCAGACGGAGAGCTACGAGCAGTACTTC
d_call: -
clone_size: many
j_call: TRBJ2-7
v_call: TRBV29-1

cdr3_aa: CATSRVGSGRMGETQYF
cdr3_nt: TGTGCCACCAGCAGAGTAGGCAGCGGGAGGATGGGTGAGACCCAGTACTTC
d_call: TRBD2
clone_size: -
j_call: TRBJ2-5
v_call: TRBV15

cdr3_aa: CSVWGGRYGANVLTF
cdr3_nt: TGCAGCGTGTGGGGGGGACGGTACGGGGCCAACGTCCTGACTTTC
d_call: TRBD2
clone_size: -
j_call: TRBJ2-6
v_call: TRBV29-1

cdr3_aa: CASFRGDREDTEAFF
cdr3_nt: TGTGCCAGCTTCCGTGGCGACAGGGAGGACACTGAAGCTTTCTTT
d_call: TRBD1
clone_size: few
j_call: TRBJ1-1
v_call: TRBV6-2/TRBV6-3

cdr3_aa: CASSLALSWTGINYGYTF
cdr3_nt: TGTGCCAGCAGTTTAGCGCTTTCATGGACAGGGATTAACTATGGCTACACCTTC
d_call: TRBD1
clone_size: few
j_call: TRBJ1-2
v_call: TRBV12-3/TRBV12-4

cdr3_aa: CASSLVAEGLFF
cdr3_nt: TGTGCCAGCAGCTTAGTTGCGGAGGGACTGTTTTTT
d_call: -
clone_size: -
j_call: TRBJ1-4
v_call: TRBV7-2

cdr3_aa: CASSKKTGTYEQYF
cdr3_nt: TGTGCCAGCAGTAAAAAAACAGGTACCTACGAGCAGTACTTC
d_call: -
clone_size: -
j_call: TRBJ2-7
v_call: TRBV27

cdr3_aa: CASSQDTRGNEKLFF
cdr3_nt: TGCGCCAGCAGCCAAGATACGAGGGGCAATGAAAAACTGTTTTTT
d_call: -
clone_size: -
j_call: TRBJ1-4
v_call: TRBV4-1

cdr3_aa: CSARGLRKASSEKLFF
cdr3_nt: TGCAGTGCTAGGGGACTGAGAAAGGCATCGAGTGAAAAACTGTTTTTT
d_call: -
clone_size: -
j_call: TRBJ1-4
v_call: TRBV20-1

cdr3_aa: CSVRPSGINSPLHF
cdr3_nt: TGCAGCGTACGACCATCGGGAATTAATTCACCCCTCCACTTT
d_call: -
clone_size: -
j_call: TRBJ1-6
v_call: TRBV29-1

cdr3_aa: CSARDRRRTSSPLHF
cdr3_nt: TGCAGTGCTAGAGATCGCAGACGAACGAGTTCACCCCTCCACTTT
d_call: -
clone_size: -
j_call: TRBJ1-6
v_call: TRBV20-1

cdr3_aa: CASSHDDGNYGYTF
cdr3_nt: TGTGCCAGCAGCCATGACGACGGGAACTATGGCTACACCTTC
d_call: -
clone_size: -
j_call: TRBJ1-2
v_call: TRBV4-2

cdr3_aa: CASSPQGSPYNERFF
cdr3_nt: TGTGCCAGCAGCCCACAGGGGTCCCCCTACAATGAGCGGTTCTTC
d_call: TRBD1
clone_size: -
j_call: TRBJ2-1
v_call: TRBV5-5

cdr3_aa: CASSEVQALRTEAFF
cdr3_nt: TGTGCCAGCAGTGAAGTCCAGGCCCTGAGGACTGAAGCTTTCTTT
d_call: -
clone_size: -
j_call: TRBJ1-1
v_call: TRBV6-1

cdr3_aa: CASSYGTSGDQETQYF
cdr3_nt: TGTGCCAGCAGTTACGGGACTAGCGGGGACCAAGAGACCCAGTACTTC
d_call: TRBD2
clone_size: -
j_call: TRBJ2-5
v_call: TRBV6-2/TRBV6-3

cdr3_aa: CASSLINGIADTQYF
cdr3_nt: TGTGCCAGCAGCTTGATCAACGGGATCGCAGATACGCAGTATTTT
d_call: -
clone_size: -
j_call: TRBJ2-3
v_call: TRBV5-6

cdr3_aa: CASSSDRSREAQYF
cdr3_nt: TGTGCCAGCAGCTCGGACAGGTCGAGAGAGGCCCAGTACTTC
d_call: TRBD1
clone_size: -
j_call: TRBJ2-5
v_call: TRBV11-2